These 31 T cell receptor beta chains came from one sample sequenced in a study of T cells in tumors and immune-related adverse events (dated by TCRdb to 2020 to 2022). The library came from the immunoSEQ multiplex PCR assay. This is the immuneACCESS table as TCRdb keeps it, with only in-frame sequences that have V and J called. A part of the clones is gone; compared with another copy, unresolved V genes explain less than half, and the rest is unexplained. The sample table holds fewer than 25,000 clones, of which around nine tenths were seen once. 1.1% to 1.5% of the sample rests with the top ten. The intended sense of this specimen's treatment or condition label: nivolumab (PD-1 blockade) given before sampling. Here the sequenced sample was lymph node tissue, taken from a patient treated with anti-PD-1 therapy. These receptors all come from a female donor with metastatic renal cell carcinoma.

The chain links TRBV5-6 to TRBJ1-3; 7 nucleotides agree with TRBD1. V lost 1 base and J lost 0; bases outside the gene matches: 10. In germline, CDR1 is SGHDT, CDR2 YYEEEE. CDR3 length: 18 amino acids. This CDR3 reads CASSLYRGALLSGNTIYF. CDR3 nucleotides: TGTGCCAGCAGCTTGTACAGGGGAGCCCTTCTCTCTGGAAACACCATATATTTT.

The chain has TRBV2 and TRBJ2-1; D is undetermined. Deletions cut 0 bases from V and 15 bases from J, with 12 bases between. The CDR3 has 12 residues. Germline V gene sequence: CDR1 SNHLY, CDR2 FYNNEI. The CDR3 spells CASSEALSSLFF. CDR3 bases: TGTGCCAGCAGTGAAGCGCTCAGTAGCCTGTTCTTC.

The chain recombines TRBV7-9 with TRBJ2-5, with 8 positions matching TRBD2. This CDR3 spans 15 amino acids. The V gene's germline CDR1 is SEHNR and CDR2 FQNEAQ (reference sequence). V was clipped by 4 bases and J by 4 bases; unmatched bases: 8. Here the CDR3 reads CASSSSGGSGETQYF. The DNA for the CDR3 is TGTGCCAGCAGCTCCAGCGGGGGCAGCGGAGAGACCCAGTACTTC.

This clone was seen once. This chain uses TRBV6-1 with TRBJ2-7, with a possible D match to TRBD2 (6 bases). Germline CDR1 and CDR2: MNHNS and SASEGT. The CDR3 length is 14 residues. V was trimmed by 11 bases and J by 4 bases, leaving 21 bases between them. In DNA, the CDR3 is TGTGCCGGTTCAACTAGCTGGGGCCCTTACGAGCAGTACTTC. Its translation is CAGSTSWGPYEQYF.

This clone showed up just once. The rearrangement links TRBV11-3 to TRBJ2-5; 9 nucleotides line up with TRBD2. Trimming cost V 1 base and J 11 bases; bases outside gene matches: 5. This CDR3 has 13 amino acids. Germline V gene data show CDR1 as SGHNT and CDR2 as YENEEA. CDR3 sequence reads: CASSLVPTSGQYF. DNA of the CDR3: TGTGCCAGCAGCTTAGTTCCGACTAGCGGACAGTACTTC.

The chain recombines TRBV5-6 with TRBJ2-1; a weak D match, TRBD1 (6 bases). Between the trimmed V and J ends, which lost 0 bases and 4 bases, there was a span of 20 bases. The CDR3 is made up of 18 amino acids. Germline CDR1 and CDR2: SGHDT and YYEEEE. The CDR3 loop is CASSLERGNGQRYNEQFF. CDR3 DNA: TGTGCCAGCAGCTTGGAAAGGGGGAATGGACAGCGGTACAATGAGCAGTTCTTC.

The gene calls are TRBV6-5 and TRBJ2-1, with 7 positions matching TRBD2. The CDR3 runs to 12 residues. From germline, CDR1 is MNHEY and CDR2 SVGAGI. The V gene end was trimmed by 6 bases and the J gene end by 12 bases; junction bases not matched to a gene: 8. The CDR3 reads CASSPTLAVQFF. CDR3 nucleotides: TGTGCCAGCAGCCCCACCCTAGCGGTGCAGTTCTTC.

This chain uses TRBV7-8 with TRBJ1-1, with D unresolved. Trimming stripped 2 bases from V and 3 bases from J, with 7 bases between. CDR1 SGHVS and CDR2 FQNEAQ come from the germline V gene. CDR3 length: 13 amino acids. This CDR3 reads CASSLLTHTEAFF. For the CDR3, the DNA is TGTGCCAGCAGCTTACTGACACACACTGAAGCTTTCTTT.

The chain employs TRBV14 and TRBJ2-5; D might be TRBD1 or TRBD2, each matching 5 bases. Germline lookup yields CDR1 SGHDN and CDR2 FVKESK. The germline V and J ends were trimmed by 7 bases and 5 bases, with 14 bases remaining between them. The CDR3 is made up of 13 amino acids. In DNA form, the CDR3 reads TGTGCCAGCAACCTTGGGGGAACGGAGACCCAGTACTTC. Amino acids: CASNLGGTETQYF.

This sequence joins TRBV6-1 and TRBJ2-7; no firm D call. The CDR3 length is 15 residues. V was clipped by 3 bases and J by 0 bases, with 12 bases between them. The germline V gene encodes CDR1 MNHNS and CDR2 SASEGT. The CDR3 bases are TGTGCCAGCAGTGATAATTGGGGTATCTCCTACGAGCAGTACTTC. Protein: CASSDNWGISYEQYF.

This chain uses TRBV9 with TRBJ2-2; TRBD2 aligns across 7 bases. Trimming at V came to 3 bases and at J to 4 bases, leaving 6 bases not matched to a gene. Germline V gene data show CDR1 as SGDLS and CDR2 as YYNGEE. The CDR3 is made up of 15 amino acids. CDR3 nucleotides: TGTGCCAGCAGCGAGGGAGGGGTTGCCACCGGGGAGCTGTTTTTT. This gives the protein CASSEGGVATGELFF.

The rearrangement uses TRBV6-5 and TRBJ2-1; weak D call: TRBD2 (6 bases). CDR3 size: 14 residues. Germline V gives CDR1 MNHEY, CDR2 SVGAGI. V gave up 6 bases and J gave up 0 bases, with 9 bases separating them. In DNA form, the CDR3 reads TGTGCCAGCAGGCCGGGGGACTCCTACAATGAGCAGTTCTTC. It encodes CASRPGDSYNEQFF.

The chain is built from TRBV6-6 and TRBJ1-5, with D unresolved. V lost 1 base and J 3 bases, leaving 10 bases between the germline ends. This CDR3 has 15 amino acids. Germline assignment: CDR1 MNHNY and CDR2 SVGAGI (reference sequence). CDR3 residues: CASSYLSGPNQPQHF. The DNA for the CDR3 is TGTGCCAGCAGTTACTTATCAGGTCCCAATCAGCCCCAGCATTTT.

The chain carries TRBV5-1 and TRBJ1-1; D is uncertain. CDR3 length equals 14 residues. Trimming took off 0 bases at V and 0 bases at J, with 6 bases between the two ends. CDR1 and CDR2 (germline): SGHRS, YFSETQ. The CDR3 is CASSLGVMNTEAFF. Written as DNA, the CDR3 is TGCGCCAGCAGCTTGGGTGTTATGAACACTGAAGCTTTCTTT.

This chain links TRBV11-2 with TRBJ1-4, with 7 bases lining up with TRBD1. Germline V gene lookup returns CDR1 SGHAT and CDR2 FQNNGV. J gave up 10 bases and V 5 bases, and 4 bases lay outside the gene matches. This CDR3 is built from 12 residues. For the CDR3, the DNA is TGTGCCAGCAGCCCAGGGGGTGGAAAACTGTTTTTT. Translation: CASSPGGGKLFF.

The chain employs TRBV28 and TRBJ1-4; 7 nucleotides agree with TRBD1. Unmatched junction bases numbered 9, after V lost 4 bases and J lost 13 bases. The CDR3 consists of 13 residues. Germline V gene lookup returns CDR1 MDHEN and CDR2 SYDVKM. The CDR3 region is CASSSEQGIILFF. The CDR3, as DNA: TGTGCCAGCAGTTCGGAACAGGGGATTATACTGTTTTTT.

V gene TRBV7-2 combines with J gene TRBJ1-2; D not certain. The germline V gene encodes CDR1 SGHTA and CDR2 FQGNSA. Trimming shortened V by 0 bases and J by 3 bases, and 11 bases separated the two germline ends. The CDR3 totals 15 residues. In nucleotides, the CDR3 is TGTGCCAGCAGCTTAGCATCAGGCGGCTACTATGGCTACACCTTC. It yields the protein CASSLASGGYYGYTF.

To note about this clone: One end of the junction varies from germline; a read error may be responsible. The V gene is TRBV5-6, the J gene TRBJ2-5, with D possibly being TRBD2 (5 bases). Germline CDR1 SGHDT, CDR2 YYEEEE. This CDR3 has 15 residues. The CDR3 protein is CASRAIDYYQETQYF. The CDR3 DNA reads TGTGCCAGCAGGGCGATCGACTACTACCAAGAGACCCAATACTTC.

The chain joins TRBV19 to TRBJ1-4, with a possible D match to TRBD1 (5 bases). Trimming removed 3 bases at V and 0 bases at J, with 8 bases between. There are 15 residues in the CDR3. Germline V gene lookup returns CDR1 LNHDA and CDR2 SQIVND (reference sequence). The CDR3: CASSIWGATNEKLFF. DNA for the CDR3: TGTGCCAGTAGTATTTGGGGGGCAACTAATGAAAAACTGTTTTTT.

The chain is built from TRBV4-1 and TRBJ1-2; TRBD1 matches at 7 bases. CDR3 length equals 16 residues. Unmatched junction bases numbered 11, after V lost 3 bases and J lost 4 bases. Germline CDR1 reads MGHRA; CDR2 reads YSYEKL. CDR3 loop: CASSQAQGQPTYGYTF. The CDR3, as DNA: TGCGCCAGCAGCCAGGCCCAGGGACAGCCGACCTATGGCTACACCTTC.

The rearrangement uses TRBV6-5 and TRBJ1-1; 9 nucleotides align to TRBD1. The CDR3 runs to 15 residues. The junction had 4 bases not matched to a gene; V was cut back by 4 bases and J by 1 base. Germline CDR1 MNHEY, CDR2 SVGAGI. The CDR3 DNA reads as TGTGCCAGCAGTTCGCCGGGACAGGGGAACACTGAAGCTTTCTTT. This encodes CASSSPGQGNTEAFF.

The chain recombines TRBV10-2 with TRBJ2-7, with unresolved D. Germline-derived CDR1 and CDR2 are WSHSY and SAAADI. The CDR3 length is 14 residues. V lost 7 bases and J 3 bases, leaving 16 bases between the germline ends. CDR3 bases: TGCGCCAGCAATATAGACGGCTCGGACTACGAGCAGTACTTC. The encoded protein is CASNIDGSDYEQYF.

The chain couples TRBV7-8 to TRBJ2-7; 7 bases map to TRBD2. Per germline, CDR1 SGHVS and CDR2 FQNEAQ. V lost 0 bases and J lost 3; bases outside the gene matches: 2. The CDR3 has 14 amino acids. The CDR3 loop is CASSLARGIYEQYF. Here the CDR3 DNA reads TGTGCCAGCAGCTTAGCGCGGGGGATCTACGAGCAGTACTTC.

The chain employs TRBV28 and TRBJ2-1; the D gene is possibly TRBD2 (6 bases). Trimming shortened V by 8 bases and J by 7 bases, and 9 bases separated the two germline ends. There are 11 residues in the CDR3. The germline gives CDR1 MDHEN, CDR2 SYDVKM. This CDR3 is CASAGWNEQFF. The CDR3 nucleotides are TGTGCCAGCGCGGGATGGAATGAGCAGTTCTTC.

The chain links TRBV18 to TRBJ1-3, with D possibly being TRBD1 (5 bases). The CDR3 totals 16 residues. The germline V gene has CDR1 KGHSH and CDR2 LQKENI. V lost 4 bases and J lost 0, with 13 bases in between. In DNA form, the CDR3 reads TGTGCCAGCTCACTTTCATCCGGGGCCTCTGGAAACACCATATATTTT. It codes for CASSLSSGASGNTIYF.

The V and J genes are TRBV30 and TRBJ2-3, with a tentative D call TRBD2 (6 bases). The V and J ends lost 0 bases and 1 base respectively, with 11 bases between them. The CDR3 covers 15 residues. The V gene's germline CDR1 is GTSNPN and CDR2 SVGIG (reference sequence). CDR3 DNA sequence: TGTGCCTGGAGTGTTGGCGGGGCCCGCACAGATACGCAGTATTTT. Encoded protein: CAWSVGGARTDTQYF.

This clone appeared a few times. The J gene is TRBJ2-1, the V gene TRBV19; D unclear. V gave up 5 bases and J gave up 8 bases, with 10 bases separating them. Germline lookup yields CDR1 LNHDA and CDR2 SQIVND (reference sequence). This CDR3 contains 12 residues. CDR3 residues: CASSSSGDEQFF. The CDR3 bases are TGTGCCAGTAGTTCCTCGGGCGATGAGCAGTTCTTC.

CDR3 bases: TGTGCCAGCAGTTTCCCCTCAGGGGCGAACACTGAAGCTTTCTTT. Translated: CASSFPSGANTEAFF. The rearrangement uses TRBV28 and TRBJ1-1; possible D gene TRBD1, 6 bases. This CDR3 is built from 15 residues. Trimming left V 3 bases short and J 1 base short, with 12 bases between. Germline V gene lookup returns CDR1 MDHEN and CDR2 SYDVKM.

This clone was picked up one time. This sequence joins TRBV2 and TRBJ2-1; no reliable D call. The CDR3 extends over 14 amino acids. Per the germline V gene, CDR1 is SNHLY and CDR2 is FYNNEI. Trimming shortened V by 2 bases and J by 9 bases, and 14 bases separated the two germline ends. The CDR3 protein is CASSESSARAEQFF. The CDR3 DNA sequence: TGTGCCAGCAGTGAAAGTTCAGCTAGGGCTGAGCAGTTCTTC.

CDR3 amino acids: CASSPPGSTNEKLFF. The CDR3 nucleotides read TGTGCCAGCAGCCCCCCGGGTTCAACTAATGAAAAACTGTTTTTT. J is TRBJ1-4 and V is TRBV5-6; D is uncertain. CDR3 size: 15 residues. V lost 4 bases and J 0 bases, leaving 10 bases between the germline ends. Germline V lookup: CDR1 SGHDT, CDR2 YYEEEE.

CDR3 bases: TGTGCCAGCAGCCAAGTCCCTGGGCAGGGAAATTCACCCCTCCACTTT. Translated, it gives CASSQVPGQGNSPLHF. The chain combines TRBV4-2 with TRBJ1-6; possible D gene TRBD1, 5 bases. Germline CDR1 reads LGHNA; CDR2 reads YNFKEQ. The CDR3 has 16 residues. Trimming removed 1 base at V and 7 bases at J, with 14 bases between.